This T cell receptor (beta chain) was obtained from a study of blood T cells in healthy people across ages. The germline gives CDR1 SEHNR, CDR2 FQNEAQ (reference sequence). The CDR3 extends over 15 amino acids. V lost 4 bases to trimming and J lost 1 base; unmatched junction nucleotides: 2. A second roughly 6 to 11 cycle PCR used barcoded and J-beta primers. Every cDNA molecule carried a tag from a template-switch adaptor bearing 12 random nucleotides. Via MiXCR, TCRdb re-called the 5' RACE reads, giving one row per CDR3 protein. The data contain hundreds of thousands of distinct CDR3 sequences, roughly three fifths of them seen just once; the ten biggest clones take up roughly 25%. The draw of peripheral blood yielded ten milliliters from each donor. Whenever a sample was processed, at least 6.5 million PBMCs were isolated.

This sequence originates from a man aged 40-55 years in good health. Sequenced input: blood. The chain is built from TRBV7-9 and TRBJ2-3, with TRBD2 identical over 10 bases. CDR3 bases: TGTGCCAGCAGCTACGGACTAGCGGGCACAGATACGCAGTATTTT. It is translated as CASSYGLAGTDTQYF.